This paragraph reports one T cell receptor beta chain. Its antigen is unknown. Base qualities were left out, and no much larger clone turns up one base away. Libraries were prepared through the immunoSEQ multiplex PCR assay. In TCRdb, the immuneACCESS table is reduced to in-frame sequences with V and J assigned. These tables do not hold every clone; where another copy was compared, an unresolved V gene accounts for under half, and the others remain unexplained. For this sample the table gives around 31,000 clones, of which less than 90% were detected only once. The ten largest clonotypes hold around 3% of the sample. Memory CD4+ T cells were sorted ex vivo from peripheral blood of narcolepsy patients and healthy controls for TCR Vbeta sequencing. At the junction V is shortened by 4 bases and J by 7 bases, with 15 bases in between. CDR1 and CDR2 are read off the germline V gene as SGHTA and FQGNSA. CDR3 length: 14 amino acids, cysteine to phenylalanine. CDR3 DNA is the only sequence kept; it has 42 bases, read in frame from the first base.

This sample stems from a study of T cells in narcolepsy (dated by TCRdb to the late 2010s). In terms of the full investigation: Healthy control donors were enrolled in the study alongside patients who had narcolepsy type 1 or type 2 (NT1, NT2). To look for autoreactive T cells in narcolepsy patients that target self-antigens of hypocretin neurons (hypocretin, TRIB2), the study used TCR Vbeta sequencing to follow clonotypes in blood and CSF. General conclusions and limits of the study: Certain blood memory CD4+ repertoires from patients and controls had no sequences that matched autoreactive T cell clones. HCRT-specific and TRIB2-specific autoreactive clonotypes were highlighted in plots that compared CD4+ T cell clonotypes in CSF versus blood from the same patient. Autoreactive clonotypes were reported to be detected serially in the blood of the same patients and of different patients, but not in the blood of healthy controls. Numbers of sequenced blood memory CD4+ clonotypes were comparable, with averages of around 39,000 in patients and 33,354 in controls.

The sequence derives from a human donor with narcolepsy. The sample was CD45RA- memory CD4+ T cells from PBMCs. Taken with the paper, the label for cell subset or site translates to: memory T cells sorted ex vivo from peripheral blood. Recombination joined TRBV7-2 with TRBJ2-3; a weak D assignment points to TRBD2 (5 bases agree). The nucleotide sequence reads as follows: TGTGCCAGCAGCTCAGAGCGGTACCCGAATACGCAGTATTTT. Its protein product is CASSSERYPNTQYF. Joined to the reference TRBV7-2 and TRBJ2-3 proteins, this CDR3 gives the full variable domain: GAGVSQSPSNKVTEKGKDVELRCDPISGHTALYWYRQSLGQGLEFLIYFQGNSAPDKSGLPSDRFSAERTGGSVSTLTIQRTQQEDSAVYLCASSSERYPNTQYFGPGTRLTVL.